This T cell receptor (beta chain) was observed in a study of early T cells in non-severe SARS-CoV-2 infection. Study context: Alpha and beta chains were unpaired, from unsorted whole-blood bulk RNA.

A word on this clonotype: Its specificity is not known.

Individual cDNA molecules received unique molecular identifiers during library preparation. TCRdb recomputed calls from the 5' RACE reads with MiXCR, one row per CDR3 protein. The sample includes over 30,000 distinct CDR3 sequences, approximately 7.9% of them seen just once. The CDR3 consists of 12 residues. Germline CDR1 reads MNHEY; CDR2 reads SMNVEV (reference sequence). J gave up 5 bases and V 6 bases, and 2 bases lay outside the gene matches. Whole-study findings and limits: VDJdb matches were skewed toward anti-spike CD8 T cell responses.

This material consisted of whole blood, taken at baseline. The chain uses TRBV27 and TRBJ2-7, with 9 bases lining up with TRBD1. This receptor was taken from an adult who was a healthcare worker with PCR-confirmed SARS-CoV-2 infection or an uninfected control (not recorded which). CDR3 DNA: TGTGCCAGCAGGACAGGGGGAAACGAGCAGTACTTC. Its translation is CASRTGGNEQYF.